Each of the 10 T cell receptor beta chains below was sequenced from the same sample in a study of regulatory T cells in long-lasting Graves disease. Time point given: newly diagnosed GD, antithyroid drugs for less than 3 months. Extracted PBMC RNA gave rise to the TCR library. TCR beta libraries were built with iRepertoire HTBI primers and Arm-PCR of CDR3 regions. TCRdb itself ran the multiplex PCR reads through MiXCR, one entry per CDR3 protein. The sample shows roughly 440,000 distinct CDR3 sequences, 15% to 20% of them seen only once. The same specimen was also included in a second study, on T cells in Graves' hyperthyroidism and ophthalmopathy.

The input for sequencing was peripheral blood mononuclear cells (PBMCs), taken at new diagnosis, from a patient treated with antithyroid drugs. The receptors were sampled from a young woman with Graves disease.

This clonotype was detected many times. V is TRBV6-5 and J is TRBJ2-3, with D possibly matching TRBD2 (6 bases). V lost 2 bases to trimming and J lost 3 bases, with 9 bases between them. Germline CDR1 is MNHEY and CDR2 is SVGAGI. CDR3 length: 14 amino acids. DNA for the CDR3: TGTGCCAGCAGTTACAGGACTATAACAGATACGCAGTATTTT. This translates into CASSYRTITDTQYF.

This clonotype has at least ten counts. This chain joins TRBV24-1 and TRBJ2-1; 12 positions agree with TRBD2. After removal of 9 bases from V and 4 bases from J, the junction contained 3 bases not matched to a gene. The germline gives CDR1 KGHDR, CDR2 SFDVKD. This CDR3 region has 14 residues. The CDR3 loop reads CATAGLAGYNEQFF. As DNA, the CDR3 is TGTGCCACCGCCGGACTAGCGGGGTACAATGAGCAGTTCTTC.

This clonotype came up many times. V and J are TRBV6-5 and TRBJ1-2, with TRBD1 matching 7 bases. Germline CDR1 is MNHEY and CDR2 is SVGAGI. The junction had 3 bases not matched to a gene; V was cut back by 2 bases and J by 6 bases. The CDR3 runs to 13 residues. The CDR3 DNA sequence: TGTGCCAGCAGTTACCGGCAGGGGGATGGCTACACCTTC. Protein: CASSYRQGDGYTF.

Concerning this clonotype: Sequence at one end of the junction differs from germline and may be a read error. This rearrangement joins TRBV5-4 to TRBJ1-3; 8 positions agree with TRBD1. The CDR3 covers 16 residues. The germline gives CDR1 SGHNT, CDR2 YYREEE (reference sequence). DNA of the CDR3: TGTGTCAGCAGCTTCCACGGACAGGGCCCTGGAAACACCATATATTTT. Protein: CVSSFHGQGPGNTIYF.

This clonotype was seen a handful of times. Sequence at one end of the junction differs from germline and may be a read error. The chain is built from TRBV11-2 and TRBJ1-6; 10 bases are a match to TRBD1. Germline CDR1 is SGHAT and CDR2 is FQNNGV. The CDR3 extends over 15 amino acids. The CDR3 region has the DNA TGCGCCAGCAGCCAGACAGGGGGCGAAGATTCACCCCTCCACTTT. It codes for CASSQTGGEDSPLHF.

This chain links TRBV6-5 with TRBJ1-6; 7 positions match TRBD1. Germline values: CDR1 MNHEY, CDR2 SVGAGI. This CDR3 region has 17 residues. The V and J ends lost 0 bases and 7 bases, in that order; junction bases with no gene match: 9. The CDR3 loop is CASSYSNPGQLNSPLHF. Here the CDR3 DNA reads TGTGCCAGCAGTTACTCGAACCCGGGACAGCTGAATTCACCCCTCCACTTT.

This clonotype has just one count. CDR3 in amino acids: CASSLTATPDPSGEPQHF. The CDR3 region has the DNA TGTGCCAGCAGTTTGACTGCCACCCCCGACCCATCGGGGGAGCCCCAGCATTTT. The chain recombines TRBV27 with TRBJ1-5, with D possibly TRBD1 on 5 matching bases. CDR1 is MNHEY and CDR2 is SMNVEV in the germline V gene (reference sequence). CDR3 length: 18 amino acids. V lost 3 bases to trimming and J lost 8 bases, with 26 bases between them.

This clonotype was recorded at least ten times. The rearrangement uses TRBV27 and TRBJ2-3, with 8 bases aligning to TRBD2. This CDR3 comprises 14 residues. Trimming at V came to 3 bases and at J to 9 bases, leaving 8 bases not matched to a gene. Per the germline V gene, CDR1 is MNHEY and CDR2 is SMNVEV (reference sequence). In nucleotides, the CDR3 is TGTGCCAGCAGTTTGGTTAGCGGGACACTGACGCAGTATTTT. Protein: CASSLVSGTLTQYF.

For this clonotype: It is likely a read error: a sequence one base away is far more abundant. The rearrangement joins TRBV2 to TRBJ1-2; D may be TRBD1 (6 bases). The germline V gene has CDR1 SNHLY and CDR2 FYNNEI. This CDR3 spans 16 amino acids. CDR3 amino acids: CASSYPGQASNYGHTF. The CDR3 region has the DNA TGTGCCAGCAGTTACCCGGGACAAGCCTCTAACTATGGCCACACCTTC.

This clonotype was seen a handful of times. Here the CDR3 DNA reads TGTGCCAGCAGCTCTAGAGGTGTAGGCGGGAACACCGGGGAGCTGTTTTTT. The encoded protein is CASSSRGVGGNTGELFF. The rearrangement links TRBV11-2 to TRBJ2-2; D call uncertain. CDR3 size: 17 residues. From germline, CDR1 is SGHAT and CDR2 FQNNGV. Deletions cut 4 bases from V and 1 base from J, with 16 bases between.